A single sample is the source of the 31 T cell receptor beta chains below, sequenced in a study of cytomegalovirus exposure and HLA in healthy donors. The PCR made use of 60 Vbeta and 13 Jbeta primers. Measured with immunoSEQ multiplex PCR; TCRdb has only the in-frame clones, and not every one. Among about 110,000 clones listed, around 77% were seen once. Sequenced sample: PBMCs. The receptors shown here come from a woman in her twenties or thirties in good health and CMV-seropositive.

J is TRBJ1-5 and V is TRBV4-1; D call uncertain. Germline V gene data show CDR1 as MGHRA and CDR2 as YSYEKL. The ends were cut back, 0 bases at V and 12 bases at J, with 12 bases in the middle. The CDR3 totals 13 residues. CDR3 nucleotides: TGCGCCAGCAGCCAAGATCGGCAGGTGGTCCAGCATTTT. It codes for CASSQDRQVVQHF.

The chain combines TRBV25-1 with TRBJ2-3; 14 bases match TRBD2. The CDR3 consists of 15 residues. CDR1 is MGHDK, CDR2 SYGVNS, per germline. The ends lost 4 bases at V and 7 bases at J; junction bases unmatched: 4. The CDR3 region has the DNA TGTGCCAGCAGTGTGGGACTAGCGGGAGTAAATACGCAGTATTTT. As protein: CASSVGLAGVNTQYF.

This chain connects TRBV10-3 to TRBJ2-1; a possible D gene is TRBD1 (5 bases). The CDR3 is 15 residues long. CDR1 ENHRY and CDR2 SYGVKD come from the germline V gene. V was shortened by 3 bases and J by 0 bases, with 9 bases between the two germline ends. The CDR3 region is CAISERQGSYNEQFF. CDR3 in DNA: TGTGCCATCAGTGAACGGCAGGGCTCCTACAATGAGCAGTTCTTC.

J is TRBJ2-3 and V is TRBV7-3; maybe TRBD2 (5 bases). Trimming cost V 2 bases and J 2 bases, with 8 bases left between them. The CDR3 extends over 14 amino acids. Germline V CDR1 and CDR2: SGHTA, FQGTGA. The CDR3 loop reads CASSLEGITDTQYF. The DNA for the CDR3 is TGTGCCAGCAGCTTAGAGGGAATCACAGATACGCAGTATTTT.

This chain links TRBV12-5 with TRBJ2-1, with 11 bases identical to TRBD2. CDR1 LGHNT and CDR2 FRNRAP come from the germline V gene. This CDR3 has 18 residues. V was clipped by 3 bases and J by 2 bases; unmatched bases: 9. The CDR3 nucleotides read TGTGCTAGTGGTTTTTTCCGGACTAGCGGGTTAACCTACAATGAGCAGTTCTTC. It encodes CASGFFRTSGLTYNEQFF.

The V and J genes are TRBV27 and TRBJ1-2, with a tentative D call TRBD1 (6 bases). CDR3 length: 12 residues. Germline V gives CDR1 MNHEY, CDR2 SMNVEV (reference sequence). Between the trimmed V and J ends, which lost 6 bases and 4 bases, there was a span of 9 bases. CDR3 protein: CASSRGPYGYTF. CDR3 DNA: TGTGCCAGCAGCAGGGGACCCTATGGCTACACCTTC.

The rearrangement joins TRBV6-5 to TRBJ1-1; D is unclear. This CDR3 is built from 14 residues. Looked up from germline, CDR1 is MNHEY and CDR2 is SVGAGI. The V gene lost 7 bases and the J gene lost 4 bases, with 16 bases spanning the gap. The CDR3 here is CASIPISLSTEAFF. As DNA, the CDR3 is TGTGCCAGCATTCCGATTAGCTTATCCACTGAAGCTTTCTTT.

The chain combines TRBV4-1 with TRBJ2-3; the match to TRBD2 covers 8 bases. V was clipped by 1 base and J by 2 bases; unmatched bases: 5. This CDR3 contains 16 residues. CDR1 is MGHRA, CDR2 YSYEKL, per germline. The CDR3 DNA sequence: TGCGCCAGCAGCCAAGGGCGGGGGGAATTCACAGATACGCAGTATTTT. Translating gives CASSQGRGEFTDTQYF.

This chain connects TRBV5-6 to TRBJ1-2; TRBD1 aligns across 9 bases. The CDR3 covers 14 residues. Germline assignment: CDR1 SGHDT and CDR2 YYEEEE. After removal of 1 base from V and 8 bases from J, the junction contained 6 bases not matched to a gene. DNA for the CDR3: TGTGCCAGCAGCTTGCCTGCGACAGGGGGAGGCTACACCTTC. This codes for CASSLPATGGGYTF.

The rearrangement uses TRBV7-9 and TRBJ1-1; 9 nucleotides line up with TRBD1. CDR1 and CDR2 from the germline V gene are SEHNR and FQNEAQ (reference sequence). V lost 0 bases and J lost 6; bases outside the gene matches: 5. This CDR3 spans 15 amino acids. For the CDR3, the DNA is TGTGCCAGCAGCTTAGCGGGGACAGGGTGGGCTGAAGCTTTCTTT. Amino acids: CASSLAGTGWAEAFF.

The chain links TRBV10-1 to TRBJ2-2; weak D call: TRBD2 (5 bases). V gave up 6 bases and J gave up 5 bases, with 13 bases separating them. Germline V gene lookup returns CDR1 WNHNN and CDR2 SYGVQD (reference sequence). The CDR3 is 14 amino acids. This CDR3 is CASRKGVETGELFF. The CDR3 nucleotides read TGCGCCAGCAGAAAGGGAGTAGAAACCGGGGAGCTGTTTTTT.

The genes are TRBV10-3 and TRBJ1-1; 10 nucleotides align to TRBD1. The length of the CDR3 is 14 residues. Trimming removed 3 bases from V and 4 bases from J; junction bases left unmatched: 2. The germline gives CDR1 ENHRY, CDR2 SYGVKD. The CDR3 here is CAISDGTGVTEAFF. The CDR3 DNA is TGTGCCATCAGTGACGGGACAGGGGTCACTGAAGCTTTCTTT.

In its sample, this clone was seen once. J is TRBJ2-5 and V is TRBV28, with D maybe TRBD1 (6 bases). The CDR3 contains 13 residues. Germline V gene lookup returns CDR1 MDHEN and CDR2 SYDVKM. With 11 bases removed from V and 6 bases from J, the gap between germline ends came to 19 bases. CDR3 in amino acids: CASQKQGLQTQYF. The CDR3 DNA reads as TGTGCCTCACAAAAACAGGGTCTTCAGACCCAGTACTTC.

The V call is TRBV15, the J call TRBJ1-2; 7 bases are shared with TRBD1. V lost 4 bases, J lost 6 bases, and 5 bases stayed unmatched. The CDR3 runs to 13 residues. Germline CDR1 and CDR2: LNHNV and YYDKDF (reference sequence). In DNA form, the CDR3 reads TGTGCCACCAGCACCGACAGGGTGGATGGCTACACCTTC. Translation: CATSTDRVDGYTF.

The table lists this clone with a count of one. The chain uses TRBV9 and TRBJ2-7; 11 positions agree with TRBD1. This CDR3 is built from 14 residues. Germline CDR1 is SGDLS and CDR2 is YYNGEE. V gave up 4 bases and J gave up 4 bases; unmatched junction bases: 4. This chain's CDR3 is CASSSGQGAYEQYF. The DNA of the CDR3 is TGTGCCAGCAGCTCCGGACAGGGGGCTTACGAGCAGTACTTC.

This chain joins TRBV6-1 and TRBJ2-7, with 9 bases lining up with TRBD1. Per germline, CDR1 MNHNS and CDR2 SASEGT. The CDR3 has 15 residues. After removal of 3 bases from V and 6 bases from J, the junction contained 9 bases not matched to a gene. The CDR3 sequence is CASSDSTGGLGEQYF. The CDR3, as DNA: TGTGCCAGCAGTGACTCGACAGGGGGATTGGGCGAGCAGTACTTC.

This chain links TRBV6-1 with TRBJ1-1; 8 positions agree with TRBD1. The V and J ends lost 6 bases and 4 bases, in that order; junction bases with no gene match: 7. Looked up from germline, CDR1 is MNHNS and CDR2 is SASEGT. CDR3 length equals 14 residues. The CDR3 region has the DNA TGTGCCAGCAGGGAACAACAGGGGGGCACTGAAGCTTTCTTT. Translating it yields CASREQQGGTEAFF.

The rearrangement joins TRBV9 to TRBJ2-5, with D possibly TRBD2 on 6 matching bases. V was cut by 4 bases and J by 1 base, with 8 bases left in between. CDR3 length: 13 amino acids. Germline assignment: CDR1 SGDLS and CDR2 YYNGEE. As DNA, the CDR3 is TGTGCCAGCAGCTTAGCGGTCCAAGAGACCCAGTACTTC. This codes for CASSLAVQETQYF. Full variable domain (missing parts from reference TRBV9 and TRBJ2-5): DSGVTQTPKHLITATGQRVTLRCSPRSGDLSVYWYQQSLDQGLQFLIQYYNGEERAKGNILERFSAQQFPDLHSELNLSSLELGDSALYFCASSLAVQETQYFGPGTRLLVL.

In its sample, this clone was seen once. The rearrangement joins TRBV5-1 to TRBJ1-4, with D perhaps TRBD1 (5 bases). Germline V gene data show CDR1 as SGHRS and CDR2 as YFSETQ. V dropped 1 base and J dropped 4 bases, with 14 bases sitting between them. The CDR3 consists of 16 residues. The CDR3 loop is CASSLWVGGSNEKLFF. The CDR3 region has the DNA TGCGCCAGCAGCTTGTGGGTCGGGGGTAGTAATGAAAAACTGTTTTTT.

The chain is built from TRBV4-2 and TRBJ1-6; D unresolved. Germline CDR1 LGHNA, CDR2 YNFKEQ. V was cut by 1 base and J by 8 bases, with 15 bases left in between. The length of the CDR3 is 16 residues. CDR3 region: CASSQGLAGSDSPLHF. DNA of the CDR3: TGTGCCAGCAGCCAAGGCCTAGCTGGGAGTGATTCACCCCTCCACTTT.

CDR3 DNA sequence: TGTGCCAGCAACAACAGGGGGAGGGGGCAGCCCCAGCATTTT. Translating gives CASNNRGRGQPQHF. V usage is TRBV2 and J usage is TRBJ1-5; 8 positions match TRBD1. Germline V gives CDR1 SNHLY, CDR2 FYNNEI. The ends lost 7 bases at V and 7 bases at J; junction bases unmatched: 9. CDR3 length: 14 amino acids.

The chain recombines TRBV19 with TRBJ2-3, with D possibly TRBD1 on 6 matching bases. The V end was cut by 4 bases, the J end by 2 bases, with 19 bases between. The CDR3 is made up of 17 amino acids. Germline CDR1 reads LNHDA; CDR2 reads SQIVND (reference sequence). CDR3 coding DNA: TGTGCCAGTAGTAGTAGGACAGCCCTGGGGAACACAGATACGCAGTATTTT. It yields the protein CASSSRTALGNTDTQYF.

The gene calls are TRBV7-9 and TRBJ2-2, with 9 bases identical to TRBD1. V dropped 2 bases and J dropped 4; count of bases not matched to a gene: 5. CDR1 and CDR2 from the germline V gene are SEHNR and FQNEAQ (reference sequence). The CDR3 has 16 amino acids. CDR3 loop: CASSLYGTGSTGELFF. DNA of the CDR3: TGTGCCAGCAGCTTATACGGGACAGGGTCCACCGGGGAGCTGTTTTTT.

The chain carries TRBV10-2 and TRBJ1-5, with D possibly matching TRBD1 (6 bases). The length of the CDR3 is 12 residues. Germline V gene data show CDR1 as WSHSY and CDR2 as SAAADI. V shed 9 bases and J shed 4 bases, with 10 bases lying between them. CDR3 residues: CASRQDNQPQHF. DNA of the CDR3: TGCGCCAGTAGACAGGATAATCAGCCCCAGCATTTT.

J is TRBJ1-2 and V is TRBV5-1; D is possibly TRBD1 (5 bases). V lost 3 bases to trimming and J lost 5 bases, with 26 bases between them. From germline, CDR1 is SGHRS and CDR2 YFSETQ. The CDR3 extends over 18 amino acids. This CDR3 reads CASSSGGRGRVGQYGYTF. DNA for the CDR3: TGCGCCAGCAGCTCGGGAGGTCGGGGGAGGGTAGGTCAGTATGGCTACACCTTC.

V and J are TRBV7-2 and TRBJ1-5; maybe TRBD1 (6 bases). The V and J ends lost 1 base and 7 bases respectively, with 11 bases between them. This CDR3 comprises 14 residues. Per the germline V gene, CDR1 is SGHTA and CDR2 is FQGNSA. The CDR3 DNA sequence: TGTGCCAGCAGCTTAGTGCGGGGGCCCCAGCCCCAGCATTTT. Translated: CASSLVRGPQPQHF.

The rearrangement uses TRBV5-1 and TRBJ2-5; 9 bases map to TRBD2. The length of the CDR3 is 15 residues. The V gene's germline CDR1 is SGHRS and CDR2 YFSETQ. V dropped 6 bases and J dropped 2; count of bases not matched to a gene: 8. CDR3 coding DNA: TGCGCCAGCAAGGTGGCTAGCGGGACTCAAGAGACCCAGTACTTC. Protein product: CASKVASGTQETQYF.

This clone is a singleton in its sample. This chain uses TRBV7-9 with TRBJ1-1; D possibly corresponds to TRBD1 (5 bases). This CDR3 comprises 15 residues. The V gene lost 5 bases and the J gene lost 1 base, with 14 bases spanning the gap. Germline V gene lookup returns CDR1 SEHNR and CDR2 FQNEAQ (reference sequence). Written as DNA, the CDR3 is TGTGCCAGCAGCCCCCGACAGCCTACGAACACTGAAGCTTTCTTT. This sequence encodes CASSPRQPTNTEAFF.

The CDR3 DNA reads as TGTGCCAGCAGTCAAATCCGGGACAGGGTTGATGAAGCTTTCTTT. This codes for CASSQIRDRVDEAFF. The chain employs TRBV28 and TRBJ1-1, with 9 bases lining up with TRBD1. The J segment lost 7 bases and the V segment lost 5 bases, leaving 11 bases of the junction unmatched. This CDR3 spans 15 amino acids. CDR1 is MDHEN, CDR2 SYDVKM, per germline.

V and J are TRBV6-1 and TRBJ1-3; the D is unclear. CDR1 and CDR2 from the germline V gene are MNHNS and SASEGT. The germline V and J ends were trimmed by 2 bases and 4 bases, with 9 bases remaining between them. The length of the CDR3 is 14 residues. CDR3 sequence: CASSESVRGNTIYF. CDR3 DNA sequence: TGTGCCAGCAGTGAATCCGTGAGGGGAAACACCATATATTTT.

DNA for the CDR3: TGTGCCAGCACCTGGGGGGGGGAACGGTACGAGCAGTACTTC. Protein: CASTWGGERYEQYF. The V call is TRBV5-6, the J call TRBJ2-7, with 7 bases matching TRBD2. The CDR3 loop spans 14 amino acids. Per the germline V gene, CDR1 is SGHDT and CDR2 is YYEEEE. After removal of 6 bases from V and 4 bases from J, the junction contained 10 bases not matched to a gene. The entire variable domain, with the rest obtained from reference TRBV5-6 and TRBJ2-7, is as follows: DAGVTQSPTHLIKTRGQQVTLRCSPKSGHDTVSWYQQALGQGPQFIFQYYEEEERQRGNFPDRFSGHQFPNYSSELNVNALLLGDSALYLCASTWGGERYEQYFGPGTRLTVT.